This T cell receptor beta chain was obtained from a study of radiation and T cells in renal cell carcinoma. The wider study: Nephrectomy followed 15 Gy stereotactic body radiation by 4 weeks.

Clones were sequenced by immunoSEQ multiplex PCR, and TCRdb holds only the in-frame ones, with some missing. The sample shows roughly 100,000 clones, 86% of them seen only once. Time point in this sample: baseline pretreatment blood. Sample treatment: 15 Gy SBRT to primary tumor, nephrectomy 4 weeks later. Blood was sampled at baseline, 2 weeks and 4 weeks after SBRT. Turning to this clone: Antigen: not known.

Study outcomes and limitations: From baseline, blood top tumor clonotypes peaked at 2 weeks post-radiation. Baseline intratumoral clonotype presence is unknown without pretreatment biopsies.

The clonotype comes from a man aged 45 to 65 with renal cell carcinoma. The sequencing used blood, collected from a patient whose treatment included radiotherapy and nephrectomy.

The CDR3 spells CASSLGGAGNTIYF. The CDR3 nucleotides are TGTGCCAGCAGCTTAGGGGGCGCTGGAAACACCATATATTTT. This chain uses TRBV7-9 with TRBJ1-3; a possible D gene is TRBD1 (5 bases). The CDR3 totals 14 residues. Between the trimmed V and J ends, which lost 1 base and 2 bases, there was a span of 6 bases. Germline assignment: CDR1 SEHNR and CDR2 FQNEAQ (reference sequence).